Below, 2 T cell receptor beta chains from the same sample are listed, as sequenced in a study of blood T cell repertoires in COVID-19. Measured with immunoSEQ multiplex PCR; TCRdb has only the in-frame clones, and not every one. The table shows 300,000 or so clones, with about 90% occurring only once. Source material: PBMCs or T cells enriched from blood (not recorded which). The source is a woman aged 45-65 years who had been exposed to COVID-19.

This chain links TRBV15 with TRBJ2-2; 7 bases are shared with TRBD2. After removal of 6 bases from V and 4 bases from J, the junction contained 8 bases not matched to a gene. There are 15 residues in the CDR3. From germline, CDR1 is LNHNV and CDR2 YYDKDF (reference sequence). CDR3 DNA sequence: TGTGCCACCAGGGGGCAAGCGGGGACCACCGGGGAGCTGTTTTTT. Its translation is CATRGQAGTTGELFF.

The chain recombines TRBV24-1 with TRBJ2-3; D uncertain. This CDR3 spans 12 amino acids. The V gene's germline CDR1 is KGHDR and CDR2 SFDVKD. Trimming stripped 6 bases from V and 5 bases from J, with 8 bases between. The CDR3 loop reads CATSWRGDTQYF. DNA for the CDR3: TGTGCCACCAGTTGGCGAGGAGATACGCAGTATTTT.